The sequence of this TCR beta chain was determined in a study of radiation and T cells in renal cell carcinoma. Some clones are missing from TCRdb's copy, which holds only in-frame ones; the method was immunoSEQ multiplex PCR. This table holds some 100,000 clones, about 79% found once. Time point denoted: blood 4 weeks post-SBRT, at nephrectomy. The treatment was: 15 Gy SBRT to primary tumor, nephrectomy 4 weeks later. Nephrectomy followed 15 Gy stereotactic body radiation by 4 weeks. Serial blood draws occurred at baseline and 2 and 4 weeks post-SBRT. The CDR3 loop spans 14 amino acids. V dropped 1 base and J dropped 5 bases, with 10 bases sitting between them. Germline V CDR1 and CDR2: SGHRS, YFSETQ.

The J gene is TRBJ1-5, the V gene TRBV5-1; tentatively, D is TRBD1 (6 bases). The specimen comprised blood, sampled from a patient whose treatment included radiotherapy and nephrectomy. The sequence was collected from a man in his 60s with renal cell carcinoma. The CDR3 DNA reads as TGCGCCAGCAGCTTGACAGGGAGGGATCAGCCCCAGCATTTT. Amino acid sequence: CASSLTGRDQPQHF.